This T cell receptor beta chain was sequenced in a study of blood T cell repertoires in COVID-19. Whole-study context: The analysed material was cDNA or gDNA that came from T cells, B-cell-depleted T cells, or PBMCs.

Seattle's enrolled individuals joined amid active infection and were then monitored longitudinally. This clone was picked up a small number of times. Original methodology: Quantification of nucleated cells was approximated via reference gene primer amplification. Sequencing used immunoSEQ multiplex PCR; TCRdb keeps in-frame clones, though not all of them. V and J calls and clone size are those listed in that table; D and trimming were worked out from the DNA. In the table there are around 57,000 clones, around 87% of which are singletons. The sample consisted of peripheral blood. This clonotype was sampled from an elderly woman with COVID-19, enrolled during active disease.

This chain's CDR3 is CASQSGGANTGELFF. In DNA, the CDR3 is TGTGCCAGCCAAAGCGGGGGGGCCAACACCGGGGAGCTGTTTTTT. This chain connects TRBV19 to TRBJ2-2; 10 bases line up with TRBD2. Germline V gene data show CDR1 as LNHDA and CDR2 as SQIVND (reference sequence). After removal of 9 bases from V and 2 bases from J, the junction contained 6 bases not matched to a gene. CDR3 length: 15 residues.